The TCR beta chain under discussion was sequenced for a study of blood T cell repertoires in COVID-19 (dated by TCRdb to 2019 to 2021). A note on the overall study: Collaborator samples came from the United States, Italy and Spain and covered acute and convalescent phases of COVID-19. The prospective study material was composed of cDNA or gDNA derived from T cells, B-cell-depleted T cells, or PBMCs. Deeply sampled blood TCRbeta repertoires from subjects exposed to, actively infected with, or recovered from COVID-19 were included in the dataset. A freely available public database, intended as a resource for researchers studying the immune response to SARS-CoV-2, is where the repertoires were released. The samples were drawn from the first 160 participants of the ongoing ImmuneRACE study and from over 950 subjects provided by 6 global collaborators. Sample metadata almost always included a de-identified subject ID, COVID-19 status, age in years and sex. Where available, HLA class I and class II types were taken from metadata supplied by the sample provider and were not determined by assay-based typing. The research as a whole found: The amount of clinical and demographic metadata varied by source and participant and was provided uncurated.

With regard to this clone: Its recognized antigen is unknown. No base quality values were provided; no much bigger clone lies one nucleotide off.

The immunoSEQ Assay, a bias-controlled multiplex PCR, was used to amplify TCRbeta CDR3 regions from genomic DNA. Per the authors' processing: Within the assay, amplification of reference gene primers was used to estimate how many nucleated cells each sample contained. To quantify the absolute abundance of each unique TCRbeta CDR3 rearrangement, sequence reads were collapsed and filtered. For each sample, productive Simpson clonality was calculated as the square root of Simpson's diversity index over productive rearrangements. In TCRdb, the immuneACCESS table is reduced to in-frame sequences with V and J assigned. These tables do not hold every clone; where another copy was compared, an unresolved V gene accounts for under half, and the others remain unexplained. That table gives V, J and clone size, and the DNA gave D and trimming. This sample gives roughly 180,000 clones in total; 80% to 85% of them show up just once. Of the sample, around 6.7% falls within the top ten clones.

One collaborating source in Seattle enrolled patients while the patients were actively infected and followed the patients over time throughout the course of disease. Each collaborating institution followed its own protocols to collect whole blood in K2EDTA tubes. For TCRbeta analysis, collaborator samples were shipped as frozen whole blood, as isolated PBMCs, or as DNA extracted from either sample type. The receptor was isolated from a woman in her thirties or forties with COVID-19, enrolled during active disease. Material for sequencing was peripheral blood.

The CDR3 corresponds to CASSLTGYEQYF. In nucleotide form, the sequence is TGTGCCAGCAGCTTGACAGGCTACGAGCAGTACTTC. The chain is encoded by TRBV5-5 joined to TRBJ2-7; a tentative D call is TRBD1 (5 bases match). CDR1 and CDR2 were assigned from the germline V gene (reference sequence) as SGHKS and YYEKEE. At the junction V is shortened by 1 base and J by 3 bases, with 5 bases in between. The CDR3 contains 12 residues, cysteine and phenylalanine counted. Only the CDR3 DNA is retained, 36 bases long and in frame from the first base.